This T cell receptor beta chain was observed in a study of PD-1 blockade in classical Hodgkin lymphoma. V was clipped by 4 bases and J by 12 bases, with 11 bases between them. The CDR3 contains 10 residues. Germline loops: CDR1 DFQATT, CDR2 SNEGSKA (reference sequence). Generated by immunoSEQ multiplex PCR, the TCRdb table keeps only in-frame clones and is missing some. The sample shows tens of thousands of clones, roughly 87% of them seen only once. Brentuximab vedotin exposure varied among the patients, all of whom had relapsed after autologous stem cell transplantation. The receptor's source is a human donor with classical Hodgkin lymphoma. Here the sequenced sample was peripheral blood mononuclear cells (PBMCs), taken before the second cycle of nivolumab. The V call is TRBV20-1, the J call TRBJ2-3; tentative D call: TRBD2 (6 bases). DNA of the CDR3: TGCAGTGCTATCATAGCGGAACAGTATTTT. It specifies CSAIIAEQYF.